Presented here are 7 T cell receptor beta chains from one specimen sequenced in a study of blood T cell repertoires in COVID-19. Clones were read by immunoSEQ multiplex PCR, and TCRdb kept only the in-frame ones, dropping some. In the table there are about 130,000 clones, roughly 69% of which are singletons. The source material was peripheral blood. All receptors derive from a woman aged 70-85 years with acute or convalescent COVID-19.

The chain links TRBV4-1 to TRBJ2-2; 7 nucleotides match TRBD1. Looked up from germline, CDR1 is MGHRA and CDR2 is YSYEKL. V lost 2 bases to trimming and J lost 4 bases; unmatched junction nucleotides: 13. The CDR3 runs 18 residues. CDR3: CASSQTTGLDRRTGELFF. CDR3 coding DNA: TGCGCCAGCAGCCAAACGACAGGGTTGGATAGGCGCACCGGGGAGCTGTTTTTT.

The chain couples TRBV2 to TRBJ2-1; possible D gene TRBD1, 6 bases. The CDR3 is 15 amino acids. Between the trimmed V and J ends, which lost 5 bases and 0 bases, there was a span of 11 bases. In germline, CDR1 is SNHLY, CDR2 FYNNEI. CDR3 loop: CASSPGHLSYNEQFF. As DNA, the CDR3 is TGTGCCAGCAGTCCGGGACACCTCTCCTACAATGAGCAGTTCTTC.

This chain links TRBV6-6 with TRBJ1-5, with 7 nucleotides matching TRBD1. This CDR3 comprises 20 residues. From germline, CDR1 is MNHNY and CDR2 SVGAGI (reference sequence). Unmatched junction bases numbered 21, after V lost 5 bases and J lost 2 bases. The CDR3 sequence is CASSLSSQGERYKGNQPQHF. CDR3 sequence (DNA): TGTGCCAGCAGTCTGTCTTCTCAGGGGGAGAGATATAAGGGCAATCAGCCCCAGCATTTT.

V and J are TRBV7-9 and TRBJ2-3; D uncertain. The CDR3 is 15 residues long. The V and J ends lost 1 base and 2 bases respectively, with 10 bases between them. CDR1 and CDR2 from the germline V gene are SEHNR and FQNEAQ (reference sequence). The CDR3 DNA reads TGTGCCAGCAGCTTAGTCCAGGATCCCACAGATACGCAGTATTTT. As protein: CASSLVQDPTDTQYF.

The rearrangement uses TRBV5-1 and TRBJ1-6; no clear D gene. V was shortened by 3 bases and J by 8 bases, with 9 bases between the two germline ends. Germline V gene lookup returns CDR1 SGHRS and CDR2 YFSETQ. The CDR3 runs to 13 residues. This CDR3 is CASSWTGDSPLHF. In nucleotides, the CDR3 is TGCGCCAGCAGCTGGACCGGGGATTCACCCCTCCACTTT.

This clone was counted a few times. The CDR3 spells CASSRGLAGGIRSTDTQYF. The CDR3 nucleotides are TGTGCCAGCAGCCGGGGACTAGCGGGGGGCATACGAAGCACAGATACGCAGTATTTT. The chain carries TRBV4-2 and TRBJ2-3, with 15 nucleotides matching TRBD2. V was clipped by 4 bases and J by 0 bases; unmatched bases: 8. In germline, CDR1 is LGHNA, CDR2 YNFKEQ. The CDR3 runs 19 residues.

This rearrangement joins TRBV18 to TRBJ1-2; TRBD1 agrees at 9 bases. Losses at the gene ends were 3 bases for V and 4 bases for J; bases not matched to a gene: 12. Germline loops: CDR1 KGHSH, CDR2 LQKENI. This CDR3 spans 17 amino acids. The CDR3 DNA follows: TGTGCCAGCTCACCCCCGGGACAGGGCCAGAGGGGCTATGGCTACACCTTC. Residues: CASSPPGQGQRGYGYTF. Complete variable domain (other parts from reference TRBV18 and TRBJ1-2): NAGVMQNPRHLVRRRGQEARLRCSPMKGHSHVYWYRQLPEEGLKFMVYLQKENIIDESGMPKERFSAEFPKEGPSILRIQQVVRGDSAAYFCASSPPGQGQRGYGYTFGSGTRLTVV.